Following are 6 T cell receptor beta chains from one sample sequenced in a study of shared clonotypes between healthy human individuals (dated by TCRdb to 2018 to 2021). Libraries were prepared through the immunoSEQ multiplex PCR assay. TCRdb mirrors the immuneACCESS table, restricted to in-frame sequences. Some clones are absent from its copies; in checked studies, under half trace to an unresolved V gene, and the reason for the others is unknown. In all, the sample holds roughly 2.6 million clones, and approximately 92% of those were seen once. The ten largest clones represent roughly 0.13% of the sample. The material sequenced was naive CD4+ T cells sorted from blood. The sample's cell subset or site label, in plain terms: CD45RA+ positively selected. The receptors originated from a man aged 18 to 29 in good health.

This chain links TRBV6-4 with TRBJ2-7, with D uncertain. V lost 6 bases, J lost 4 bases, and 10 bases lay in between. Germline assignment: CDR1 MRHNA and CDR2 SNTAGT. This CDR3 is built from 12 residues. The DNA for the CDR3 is TGTGCCAGCAGCGAATGGAGATACGAGCAGTACTTC. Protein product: CASSEWRYEQYF.

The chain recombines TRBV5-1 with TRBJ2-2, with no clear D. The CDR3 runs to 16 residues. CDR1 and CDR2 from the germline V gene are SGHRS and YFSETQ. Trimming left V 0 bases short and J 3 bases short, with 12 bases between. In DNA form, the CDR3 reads TGCGCCAGCAGCTTGGAGGCCCCTTCATACACCGGGGAGCTGTTTTTT. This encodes CASSLEAPSYTGELFF.

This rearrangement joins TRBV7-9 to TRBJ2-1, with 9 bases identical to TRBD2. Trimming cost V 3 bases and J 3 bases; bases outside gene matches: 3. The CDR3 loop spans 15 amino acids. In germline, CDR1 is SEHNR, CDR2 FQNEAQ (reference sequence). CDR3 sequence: CASSLGGGDYNEQFF. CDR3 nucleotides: TGTGCCAGCAGCTTGGGCGGGGGGGACTACAATGAGCAGTTCTTC.

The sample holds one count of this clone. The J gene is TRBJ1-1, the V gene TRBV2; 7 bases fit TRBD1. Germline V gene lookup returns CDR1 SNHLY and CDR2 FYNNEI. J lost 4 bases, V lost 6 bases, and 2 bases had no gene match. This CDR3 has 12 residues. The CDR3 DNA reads TGTGCCAGCAGCAGGGGGGGCACTGAAGCTTTCTTT. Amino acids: CASSRGGTEAFF.

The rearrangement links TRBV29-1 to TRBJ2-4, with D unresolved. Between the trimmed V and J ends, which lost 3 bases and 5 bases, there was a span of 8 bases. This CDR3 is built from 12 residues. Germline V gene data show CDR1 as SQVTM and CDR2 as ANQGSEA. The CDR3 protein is CSVELTQNIQYF. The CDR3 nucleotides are TGCAGCGTTGAGCTGACTCAAAACATTCAGTACTTC.

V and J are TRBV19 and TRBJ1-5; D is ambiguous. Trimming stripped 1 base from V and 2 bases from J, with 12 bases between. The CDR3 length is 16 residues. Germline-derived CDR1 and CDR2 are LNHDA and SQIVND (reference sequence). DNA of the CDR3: TGTGCCAGTAGTATAGTAGGGCAGCTGGGCAATCAGCCCCAGCATTTT. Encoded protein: CASSIVGQLGNQPQHF.